One and the same sample provided the 26 T cell receptor beta chains below, sequenced in a study of blood T cell repertoires in COVID-19 (dated by TCRdb to the early 2020s). To prepare the library, the immunoSEQ multiplex PCR assay was applied. TCRdb re-hosts the immuneACCESS table, in-frame sequences only. Its copies lack some clones; in the studies checked, an unresolved V gene accounts for under half of them, and the cause for the rest is not known. The sample includes over 200,000 clones, with 70% to 90% observed a single time. Roughly 3.2% of the sample rests with the top ten. Sequenced sample: PBMCs or T cells enriched from blood (not recorded which). Every receptor here comes from a woman between 45 and 65 years old in a cohort exposed to, infected with or recovered from COVID-19 (not recorded which).

This sequence joins TRBV5-1 and TRBJ2-2, with unresolved D. CDR1 SGHRS and CDR2 YFSETQ come from the germline V gene. Trimming took 1 base from V and 1 from J, leaving 8 bases between them. The CDR3 is made up of 15 amino acids. This chain's CDR3 is CASSLSYRNTGELFF. The CDR3 DNA reads TGCGCCAGCAGCTTGTCGTACAGGAACACCGGGGAGCTGTTTTTT.

Only a few counts were recorded for this clone. The chain recombines TRBV19 with TRBJ2-7, with 7 bases fitting TRBD2. Per the germline V gene, CDR1 is LNHDA and CDR2 is SQIVND (reference sequence). With V trimmed by 3 bases and J by 6 bases, 8 bases remained unmatched. This CDR3 contains 14 residues. The DNA of the CDR3 is TGTGCCAGTAGTATCGGTAGCGGGCCCTTCGAGCAGTACTTC. Translating it yields CASSIGSGPFEQYF.

V is TRBV6-4 and J is TRBJ1-6, with 7 positions matching TRBD1. The V and J ends lost 6 bases and 4 bases, in that order; junction bases with no gene match: 6. The CDR3 spans 15 residues. CDR1 MRHNA and CDR2 SNTAGT come from the germline V gene. The CDR3 DNA reads as TGTGCCAGCAGGAGGGACAGTGCTTATAATTCACCCCTCCACTTT. Translating gives CASRRDSAYNSPLHF.

CDR3 sequence: CASSQDGTGLLPQHF. Written as DNA, the CDR3 is TGCGCCAGCAGCCAAGATGGGACAGGGCTCTTACCCCAGCATTTT. The chain couples TRBV4-1 to TRBJ1-5; 9 bases fit TRBD1. The V gene end was trimmed by 0 bases and the J gene end by 10 bases; junction bases not matched to a gene: 7. Germline lookup yields CDR1 MGHRA and CDR2 YSYEKL. This CDR3 is 15 amino acids long.

The rearrangement joins TRBV18 to TRBJ1-1, with 12 bases matching TRBD1. V was pared by 0 bases and J by 7 bases, with 24 bases of the junction left unmatched. The length of the CDR3 is 22 residues. CDR1 is KGHSH and CDR2 is LQKENI in the germline V gene. CDR3 coding DNA: TGTGCCAGCTCACCACCCGGGGGGCGTCCATTTGCGGGACAGGGGGCTGTGGTTGAAGCTTTCTTT. It is translated as CASSPPGGRPFAGQGAVVEAFF.

The V call is TRBV28, the J call TRBJ1-2; TRBD1 might be the D (5 bases). The CDR3 length is 14 residues. Germline V gene data show CDR1 as MDHEN and CDR2 as SYDVKM. The V gene lost 3 bases and the J gene lost 2 bases, with 10 bases spanning the gap. The CDR3 is CASSFGQGNYGYTF. The DNA for the CDR3 is TGTGCCAGCAGTTTCGGGCAGGGAAACTATGGCTACACCTTC.

This rearrangement joins TRBV19 to TRBJ1-1, with TRBD1 matching 7 bases. The germline V gene encodes CDR1 LNHDA and CDR2 SQIVND (reference sequence). The CDR3 extends over 13 amino acids. The V gene end was trimmed by 5 bases and the J gene end by 5 bases; junction bases not matched to a gene: 5. CDR3 bases: TGTGCCAGTAGTTCTCAGGGGGGTACTGAAGCTTTCTTT. This codes for CASSSQGGTEAFF.

The chain uses TRBV3-1 (or the pseudogene TRBV3-2) and TRBJ2-3; D unclear. Germline CDR1 reads LGHDT; CDR2 reads YNNKEL (reference sequence). This CDR3 comprises 14 residues. V was clipped by 1 base and J by 0 bases, with 5 bases between them. The CDR3 spells CASSQGESTDTQYF. The CDR3 DNA is TGTGCCAGCAGCCAAGGAGAAAGCACAGATACGCAGTATTTT.

The chain joins TRBV10-3 to TRBJ1-6; D not resolved. CDR3 length: 13 residues. The V and J ends lost 6 bases and 6 bases respectively, with 9 bases between them. The germline V gene encodes CDR1 ENHRY and CDR2 SYGVKD. The CDR3 is CAIRGLINSPLHF. DNA of the CDR3: TGTGCCATCAGAGGACTGATTAATTCACCCCTCCACTTT.

The chain recombines TRBV7-8 with TRBJ1-1; D perhaps matches TRBD1 (6 bases). Deletions cut 5 bases from V and 2 bases from J, with 18 bases between. CDR3 size: 16 residues. Germline assignment: CDR1 SGHVS and CDR2 FQNEAQ. The CDR3 DNA reads as TGTGCCAGCAGCCGCAGACTCAGGGGAGTCAACACTGAAGCTTTCTTT. It yields the protein CASSRRLRGVNTEAFF.

This chain links TRBV4-3 with TRBJ1-3; D remains unclear. The CDR3 extends over 13 amino acids. The V and J ends lost 0 bases and 3 bases respectively, with 3 bases between them. Germline V lookup: CDR1 LGHNA, CDR2 YSLEER. The CDR3 DNA is TGCGCCAGCAGCCAAGATTATGGAAACACCATATATTTT. This codes for CASSQDYGNTIYF.

This clone was seen more than once but under ten times. The chain employs TRBV6-4 and TRBJ2-1, with 7 positions matching TRBD2. Germline loops: CDR1 MRHNA, CDR2 SNTAGT. The CDR3 loop spans 13 amino acids. V shed 4 bases and J 11 bases; nucleotides not matched to a gene: 8. The CDR3 sequence is CASSGTSGLKQFF. Written as DNA, the CDR3 is TGTGCCAGCAGTGGGACTAGTGGGTTAAAGCAGTTCTTC.

The rearrangement joins TRBV19 to TRBJ1-1; TRBD1 aligns across 7 bases. Germline V gene data show CDR1 as LNHDA and CDR2 as SQIVND (reference sequence). The CDR3 has 12 amino acids. The CDR3 here is CAIGGRGTEAFF. DNA for the CDR3: TGTGCTATAGGGGGCCGGGGCACTGAAGCTTTCTTT.

The V call is TRBV7-8, the J call TRBJ2-7; D not certain. Between the trimmed V and J ends, which lost 4 bases and 3 bases, there was a span of 16 bases. The CDR3 has 15 residues. Germline CDR1 and CDR2: SGHVS and FQNEAQ. The CDR3 region has the DNA TGTGCCAGCAGCTCAACCTTGAGAGGCGTCTACGAGCAGTACTTC. It translates to CASSSTLRGVYEQYF.

This clone turned up a few times. The chain combines TRBV5-4 with TRBJ2-1; 10 bases line up with TRBD2. This CDR3 has 17 residues. V shed 4 bases, J shed 5 bases, and the junction held 12 bases outside the gene matches. Germline CDR1 reads SGHNT; CDR2 reads YYREEE (reference sequence). CDR3 nucleotides: TGTGCCAGCAGCCGGGGTAGCGGGGGGAGCTGGAACAATGAGCAGTTCTTC. Translated: CASSRGSGGSWNNEQFF.

This clone was seen a few times. The V and J genes are TRBV2 and TRBJ2-7, with 8 bases aligning to TRBD1. Germline CDR1 SNHLY, CDR2 FYNNEI. The CDR3 runs to 15 residues. The V gene end was trimmed by 5 bases and the J gene end by 1 base; junction bases not matched to a gene: 7. The DNA of the CDR3 is TGTGCCAGCAGTAATCCGGGACAGGCATCCTACGAGCAGTACTTC. Translation: CASSNPGQASYEQYF.

V is TRBV4-1 and J is TRBJ2-7, with 7 bases fitting TRBD2. CDR3 length: 14 residues. Germline V gives CDR1 MGHRA, CDR2 YSYEKL. Losses at the gene ends were 7 bases for V and 3 bases for J; bases not matched to a gene: 9. The DNA of the CDR3 is TGCGCCAGCATTTCCCGGACTAGTTTCTACGAGCAGTACTTC. Translation gives CASISRTSFYEQYF.

V gene TRBV6-5 combines with J gene TRBJ2-7, with D perhaps TRBD2 (6 bases). The CDR3 consists of 14 residues. The germline V and J ends were trimmed by 6 bases and 1 base, with 13 bases remaining between them. Germline V CDR1 and CDR2: MNHEY, SVGAGI. The CDR3 loop is CASRGFGGSYEQYF. The CDR3 coding sequence is TGTGCCAGCAGAGGATTCGGGGGTTCCTACGAGCAGTACTTC.

The chain combines TRBV5-5 with TRBJ2-1; D is possibly TRBD1 (6 bases). Germline CDR1 and CDR2: SGHKS and YYEKEE (reference sequence). V was clipped by 2 bases and J by 4 bases, with 16 bases between them. The CDR3 length is 16 residues. As DNA, the CDR3 is TGTGCCAGCAGCTTTTTCGGACAGAGCAATTACAATGAGCAGTTCTTC. Translated: CASSFFGQSNYNEQFF.

V gene TRBV19 combines with J gene TRBJ1-2; TRBD1 aligns across 8 bases. The germline gives CDR1 LNHDA, CDR2 SQIVND (reference sequence). CDR3 length equals 14 residues. The ends lost 6 bases at V and 7 bases at J; junction bases unmatched: 10. The DNA of the CDR3 is TGTGCCAGTAGGGCGACAGGGGATACGGTTGGCTACACCTTC. As protein: CASRATGDTVGYTF.

The chain links TRBV27 to TRBJ2-2; D call uncertain. This CDR3 comprises 18 residues. Germline V CDR1 and CDR2: MNHEY, SMNVEV (reference sequence). V lost 5 bases and J 1 base, leaving 20 bases between the germline ends. The CDR3 sequence: CASSPVPLRAMNTGELFF. For the CDR3, the DNA is TGTGCCAGCAGTCCCGTACCTTTGAGAGCTATGAACACCGGGGAGCTGTTTTTT.

The chain is built from TRBV29-1 and TRBJ1-1; D may be TRBD1 (6 bases). CDR1 and CDR2 (germline): SQVTM, ANQGSEA. This CDR3 is built from 14 residues. Between the trimmed V and J ends, which lost 4 bases and 4 bases, there was a span of 16 bases. The CDR3 is CSVGQGWDSTEAFF. CDR3 DNA sequence: TGCAGCGTTGGCCAGGGGTGGGATAGCACTGAAGCTTTCTTT.

The V call is TRBV6-5, the J call TRBJ1-5, with a tentative D call TRBD1 (6 bases). V lost 5 bases and J lost 1, with 12 bases in between. The V gene's germline CDR1 is MNHEY and CDR2 SVGAGI. This CDR3 comprises 15 residues. The CDR3 loop reads CASSLRGGSNQPQHF. CDR3 nucleotides: TGTGCCAGCAGTCTCAGGGGAGGGAGCAATCAGCCCCAGCATTTT.

J is TRBJ1-2 and V is TRBV30; 10 bases map to TRBD1. In germline, CDR1 is GTSNPN, CDR2 SVGIG (reference sequence). This CDR3 is built from 16 residues. The trim removed 2 bases at V and 1 base at J, leaving 7 bases unmatched. For the CDR3, the DNA is TGTGCCTGGAGTAAAGGGACAGGGGTGCTTAACTATGGCTACACCTTC. Translating gives CAWSKGTGVLNYGYTF.

The CDR3 region is CASSQTTGRGSEQYF. The CDR3 coding sequence is TGTGCCAGCAGCCAAACAACCGGACGAGGGTCCGAGCAGTACTTC. The chain employs TRBV3-1 (or the pseudogene TRBV3-2) and TRBJ2-7; possible D gene TRBD2, 5 bases. Deletions cut 2 bases from V and 6 bases from J, with 17 bases between. The CDR3 has 15 residues. The germline V gene encodes CDR1 LGHDT and CDR2 YNNKEL (reference sequence).

The V and J genes are TRBV5-4 and TRBJ1-1; D is unclear. This CDR3 has 13 residues. The V and J ends lost 3 bases and 10 bases respectively, with 16 bases between them. Germline CDR1 SGHNT, CDR2 YYREEE (reference sequence). CDR3 sequence (DNA): TGTGCCAGCAGCTGGGGAGCGGGCGCCGGAGCTTTCTTT. Residues: CASSWGAGAGAFF.